Reported below is one T cell receptor (beta chain). Its specificity is not known. V shed 0 bases and J 9 bases; nucleotides not matched to a gene: 9. The germline CDR1 and CDR2 sequences are LGHNA and YNFKEQ. The CDR3 runs to 16 residues. The sample belongs to a study of T cell responses to AZD1222 COVID-19 vaccine. The overall study: Both about-4-week and about-12-week second-dose recipients were combined.

Profiled with immunoSEQ multiplex PCR; TCRdb holds only in-frame clones, not every one. The top ten hold approximately 1.3% of the sample, which has roughly 100,000 clones, 86% seen once. Broader study findings: Dominant at 160-218 and 743-854, vaccine-associated CD4 TCRs also spanned spike. Donors were largely white British and mainly female; clonal diversity was possibly underestimated. Just six AZD1222 recipients were seropositive at baseline.

The clonotype comes from an adult in good health. The rearrangement uses TRBV4-2 and TRBJ2-1; the match to TRBD2 covers 9 bases. The sequenced sample was peripheral blood, obtained on day 0 of AZD1222 vaccination. CDR3 coding DNA: TGTGCCAGCAGCCAAGAGACGAAGCGGGAGGAGGGTGAGCAGTTCTTC. Amino acid sequence: CASSQETKREEGEQFF.